This TCR beta chain was profiled in a study of early T cells in non-severe SARS-CoV-2 infection. This CDR3 is built from 16 residues. V lost 3 bases and J 1 base, leaving 13 bases between the germline ends. Attachment of unique molecular identifiers to individual cDNA molecules was performed. TCRdb recomputed calls from the 5' RACE reads with MiXCR, one row per CDR3 protein. The repertoire holds 80,000 or so distinct CDR3 sequences, with 10% to 12% as singletons. The sample holds a few counts of this clonotype. The rearrangement uses TRBV12-3 or TRBV12-4 and TRBJ2-1; a weak D match, TRBD2 (6 bases). The sequenced sample was whole blood, obtained at baseline. This TCR was recovered from an adult who was a healthcare worker with PCR-confirmed SARS-CoV-2 infection or an uninfected control (not recorded which). Here the CDR3 DNA reads TGTGCCAGCAGTTTTCAGGGTCGGGGGTCCTACAATGAGCAGTTCTTC. Protein product: CASSFQGRGSYNEQFF.